This TCR beta chain was profiled in a study of T cell changes during pregnancy in multiple sclerosis. Here immunoSEQ multiplex PCR was the method, and the copy in TCRdb shows in-frame clones only, minus some. The table includes 55,000 to 85,000 clones, around 94% detected once. The CDR3 length is 13 residues. Germline V gene sequence: CDR1 GTSNPN, CDR2 SVGIG (reference sequence). The V and J ends lost 4 bases and 8 bases, in that order; junction bases with no gene match: 3. This sequence was found in a female donor with multiple sclerosis, enrolled in a pregnancy study. The material sequenced was peripheral blood, taken in the third trimester of pregnancy. V is TRBV30 and J is TRBJ1-6, with 9 bases aligning to TRBD1. The DNA for the CDR3 is TGTGCCTGGAACCGGGACAGGGATTCACCCCTCCACTTT. Residues: CAWNRDRDSPLHF.